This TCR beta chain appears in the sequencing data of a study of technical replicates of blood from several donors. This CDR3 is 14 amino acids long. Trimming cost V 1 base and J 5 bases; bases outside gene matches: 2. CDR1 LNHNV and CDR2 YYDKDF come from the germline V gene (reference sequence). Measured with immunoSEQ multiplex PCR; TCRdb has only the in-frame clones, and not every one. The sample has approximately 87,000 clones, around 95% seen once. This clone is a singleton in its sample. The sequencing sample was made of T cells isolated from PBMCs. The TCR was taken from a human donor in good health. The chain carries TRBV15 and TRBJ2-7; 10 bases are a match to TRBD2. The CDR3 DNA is TGTGCCACCAGCAGAGCGGGACTAGCGAACGAGCAGTACTTC. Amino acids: CATSRAGLANEQYF.